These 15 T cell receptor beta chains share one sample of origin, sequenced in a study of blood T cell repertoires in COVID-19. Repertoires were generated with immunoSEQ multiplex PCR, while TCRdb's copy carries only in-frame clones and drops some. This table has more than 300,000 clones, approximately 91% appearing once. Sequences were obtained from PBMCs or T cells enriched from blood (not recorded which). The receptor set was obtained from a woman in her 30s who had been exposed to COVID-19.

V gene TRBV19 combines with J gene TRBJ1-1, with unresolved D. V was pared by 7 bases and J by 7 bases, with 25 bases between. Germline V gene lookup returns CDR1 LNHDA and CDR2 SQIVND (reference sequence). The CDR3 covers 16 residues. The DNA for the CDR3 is TGTGCCAGTACAACAGACGCTGGTTCTTCCCCTTTTGAAGCTTTCTTT. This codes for CASTTDAGSSPFEAFF.

The CDR3 loop is CASRENPTGDTQYF. CDR3 DNA: TGTGCCAGCAGGGAAAATCCGACTGGAGATACGCAGTATTTT. The chain carries TRBV2 and TRBJ2-3; D unclear. V was cut by 6 bases and J by 5 bases, with 15 bases left in between. CDR3 length equals 14 residues. From germline, CDR1 is SNHLY and CDR2 FYNNEI.

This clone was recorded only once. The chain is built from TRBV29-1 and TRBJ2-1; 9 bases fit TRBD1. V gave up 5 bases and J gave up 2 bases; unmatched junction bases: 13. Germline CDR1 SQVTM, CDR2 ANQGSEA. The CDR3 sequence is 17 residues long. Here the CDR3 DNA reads TGCAGCGTTCCCAGATGGGATACAGGGGGCACCTACAATGAGCAGTTCTTC. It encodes CSVPRWDTGGTYNEQFF.

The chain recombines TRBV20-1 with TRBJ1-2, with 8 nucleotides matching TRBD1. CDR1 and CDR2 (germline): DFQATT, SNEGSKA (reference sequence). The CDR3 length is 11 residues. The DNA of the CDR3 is TGCTTAGGACAGGGAGGGTATGGCTACACCTTC. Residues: CLGQGGYGYTF.

CDR3 DNA sequence: TGTGCCAGCAGCTCCTTCCAGGGTCAGCCCCAGCATTTT. Translated, it gives CASSSFQGQPQHF. This chain uses TRBV7-6 with TRBJ1-5, with D maybe TRBD1 (5 bases). Trimming shortened V by 4 bases and J by 6 bases, and 10 bases separated the two germline ends. Germline-derived CDR1 and CDR2 are SGHVS and FNYEAQ. This CDR3 is 13 amino acids long.

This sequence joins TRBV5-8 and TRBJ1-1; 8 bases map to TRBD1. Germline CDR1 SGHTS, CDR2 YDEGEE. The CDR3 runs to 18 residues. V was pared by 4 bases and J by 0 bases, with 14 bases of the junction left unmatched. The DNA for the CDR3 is TGTGCCAGCAGCCAACGCTATGACAGGGGACTAATGAACACTGAAGCTTTCTTT. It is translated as CASSQRYDRGLMNTEAFF.

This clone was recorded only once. CDR3 sequence: CASSQLAFLLASGTEAFF. CDR3 nucleotides: TGCGCCAGCAGCCAATTAGCTTTCTTATTGGCGTCTGGTACTGAAGCTTTCTTT. J is TRBJ1-1 and V is TRBV4-1; unclear D gene. This CDR3 comprises 18 residues. Germline V gene lookup returns CDR1 MGHRA and CDR2 YSYEKL. Trimming shortened V by 2 bases and J by 5 bases, and 24 bases separated the two germline ends.

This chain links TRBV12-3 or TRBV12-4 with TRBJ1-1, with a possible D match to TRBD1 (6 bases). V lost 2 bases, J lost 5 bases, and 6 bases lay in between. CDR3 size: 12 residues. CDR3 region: CASSLQGTEAFF. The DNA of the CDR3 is TGTGCCAGCAGTTTACAGGGGACTGAAGCTTTCTTT.

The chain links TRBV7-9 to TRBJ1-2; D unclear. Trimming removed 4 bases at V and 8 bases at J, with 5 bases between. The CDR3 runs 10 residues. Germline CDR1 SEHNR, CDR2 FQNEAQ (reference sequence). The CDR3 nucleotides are TGTGCCAGCAGCTCGGTAGGCTACACCTTC. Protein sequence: CASSSVGYTF.

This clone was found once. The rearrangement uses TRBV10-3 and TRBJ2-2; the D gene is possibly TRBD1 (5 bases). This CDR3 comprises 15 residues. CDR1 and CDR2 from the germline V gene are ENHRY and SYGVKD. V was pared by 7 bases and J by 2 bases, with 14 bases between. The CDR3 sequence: CAITSTVHNTGELFF. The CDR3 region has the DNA TGTGCCATCACCTCGACAGTACATAACACCGGGGAGCTGTTTTTT.

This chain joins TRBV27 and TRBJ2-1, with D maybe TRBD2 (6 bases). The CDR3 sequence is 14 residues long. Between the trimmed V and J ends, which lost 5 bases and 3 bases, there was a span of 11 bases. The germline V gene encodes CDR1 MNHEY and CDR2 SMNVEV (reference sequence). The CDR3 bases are TGTGCCAGCAGTGACCGGGGGTACTACAATGAGCAGTTCTTC. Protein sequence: CASSDRGYYNEQFF.

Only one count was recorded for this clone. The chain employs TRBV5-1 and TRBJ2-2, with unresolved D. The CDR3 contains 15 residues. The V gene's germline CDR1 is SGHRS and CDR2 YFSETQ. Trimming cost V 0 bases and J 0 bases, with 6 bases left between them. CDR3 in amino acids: CASSLVIANTGELFF. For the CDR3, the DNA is TGCGCCAGCAGCTTGGTAATCGCGAACACCGGGGAGCTGTTTTTT.

CDR3 loop: CAISEAVEAFF. Written as DNA, the CDR3 is TGTGCCATCAGTGAGGCGGTCGAAGCTTTCTTT. The genes are TRBV10-3 and TRBJ1-1; D is ambiguous. This CDR3 spans 11 amino acids. Germline values: CDR1 ENHRY, CDR2 SYGVKD. The V end was cut by 2 bases, the J end by 8 bases, with 6 bases between.

The CDR3 nucleotides read TGCGCCAGCAGCCAAGACGCCGCATCGGGAGATCAGCCCCAGCATTTT. Protein: CASSQDAASGDQPQHF. The chain couples TRBV4-3 to TRBJ1-5; D gene ambiguous. Between the trimmed V and J ends, which lost 0 bases and 5 bases, there was a span of 14 bases. This CDR3 is built from 16 residues. Germline V gene sequence: CDR1 LGHNA, CDR2 YSLEER.

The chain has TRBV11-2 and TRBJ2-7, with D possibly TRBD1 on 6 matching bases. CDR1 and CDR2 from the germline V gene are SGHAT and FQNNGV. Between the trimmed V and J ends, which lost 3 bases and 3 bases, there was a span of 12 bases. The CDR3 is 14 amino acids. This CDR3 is CASSFGQRNYEQYF. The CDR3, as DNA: TGTGCCAGCAGCTTCGGACAGCGTAACTACGAGCAGTACTTC.